This is a list of T cell receptor beta chains from one sample in a study of blood T cell repertoires in COVID-19. Assay used: immunoSEQ multiplex PCR; TCRdb lists only in-frame clones, some missing. The table includes about 220,000 clones, roughly 84% detected once. The source material was peripheral blood. The receptor source for this set is a woman aged 55-69 years who had recovered from COVID-19. The conserved cysteine and the conserved F or W are not part of the CDR3 here.

j_call v_call cdr3_aa
TRBJ1-1 TRBV14 ASSQDSAGRLAEAF
TRBJ1-6 TRBV7-9 ASSYGDSVRSPLH
TRBJ1-4 TRBV19 ASTDGTTNEKLF
TRBJ1-6 TRBV20-1 SASTDRGGGPLH
TRBJ2-1 TRBV6-2/TRBV6-3 ASSPTGTQQF
TRBJ2-3 TRBV7-3 ASSRVGIGTDTQY
TRBJ1-4 TRBV10-1 ATRGDSTREKLF
TRBJ1-4 TRBV2 ASTFPRDRLGEKLF
TRBJ2-3 TRBV12-5 ASGLRQLTDTQY
TRBJ1-1 TRBV29-1 SVSPGTGNTEAF
TRBJ2-1 TRBV7-2 ASSLFLGLAGGYEQF
TRBJ1-3 TRBV7-2 ASSYGQAYSGNTIY
TRBJ1-4 TRBV5-1 ASSLDFSGGSEKLF
TRBJ2-7 TRBV6-2/TRBV6-3 ASSHDLQGPEQY
TRBJ1-5 TRBV5-6 ASSLNRQLNQPQH
TRBJ2-7 TRBV18 ASSPWNRDGEQY
TRBJ1-2 TRBV11-2 ASSRQGADYGYT
TRBJ2-7 TRBV14 ASSQTTGGYEQY
TRBJ2-7 TRBV7-2 ASAPWASGGLVAYEQY
TRBJ1-2 TRBV9 ASYSGTNYGYT
TRBJ2-6 TRBV30 AWRAGLPLSGANVLT
TRBJ1-2 TRBV30 AWSQGSEGYT
TRBJ1-5 TRBV15 ATSRGGTGDYSNQPQH
TRBJ2-7 TRBV5-4 ASSLGWGRGEQY
TRBJ1-5 TRBV5-5 ASSLWGGNQPQH
TRBJ2-7 TRBV18 ASSPPGQGDYEQY
TRBJ2-7 TRBV12-5 ATRGTVGAYEQY
TRBJ1-2 TRBV30 ARLGNYGYT